Each of the 5 T cell receptor beta chains below was sequenced from the same sample in a study of blood T cell repertoires in COVID-19. Assay: immunoSEQ multiplex PCR; the TCRdb copy retains only in-frame clones and omits some. The sample yields tens of thousands of clones, about 89% seen once. The sequenced sample consisted of peripheral blood. The receptor source for this set is a man aged 55 to 69 with active or convalescent COVID-19.

J is TRBJ1-5 and V is TRBV13, with D perhaps TRBD1 (5 bases). Germline CDR1 is PRHDT and CDR2 is FYEKMQ (reference sequence). V was pared by 3 bases and J by 4 bases, with 10 bases between. The CDR3 extends over 14 amino acids. CDR3 bases: TGTGCCAGCAGCTTTACCAGGGTAAATCAGCCCCAGCATTTT. Its translation: CASSFTRVNQPQHF. Using reference TRBV13 and TRBJ1-5 for the parts outside the CDR3, the full variable domain is AAGVIQSPRHLIKEKRETATLKCYPIPRHDTVYWYQQGPGQDPQFLISFYEKMQSDKGSIPDRFSAQQFSDYHSELNMSSLELGDSALYFCASSFTRVNQPQHFGDGTRLSIL.

The table lists this clone with a few counts. CDR3 region: CASSVGAGQFHSPLHF. Written as DNA, the CDR3 is TGTGCCAGCAGCGTAGGGGCAGGGCAATTTCACTCACCCCTCCACTTT. The chain joins TRBV9 to TRBJ1-6, with D possibly being TRBD1 (5 bases). Germline V gene data show CDR1 as SGDLS and CDR2 as YYNGEE. V dropped 0 bases and J dropped 10 bases, with 17 bases sitting between them. The CDR3 is 16 residues long.

J is TRBJ2-7 and V is TRBV4-1; TRBD2 matches at 7 bases. Unmatched junction bases numbered 5, after V lost 1 base and J lost 2 bases. Germline CDR1 and CDR2: MGHRA and YSYEKL. The CDR3 contains 15 residues. CDR3 in amino acids: CASSQGAGETYEQYF. CDR3 DNA sequence: TGCGCCAGCAGCCAAGGGGCGGGGGAAACCTACGAGCAGTACTTC.

This clone showed up just a few times. The rearrangement uses TRBV2 and TRBJ1-5; D gene unclear. The CDR3 totals 14 residues. V lost 0 bases to trimming and J lost 6 bases, with 9 bases between them. Germline V gene lookup returns CDR1 SNHLY and CDR2 FYNNEI. Here the CDR3 reads CASSEARMGQPQHF. The CDR3 region has the DNA TGTGCCAGCAGTGAAGCGAGGATGGGTCAGCCCCAGCATTTT.

This clone was recorded once. The chain has TRBV5-6 and TRBJ1-6; perhaps TRBD1 as D (5 bases). The CDR3 length is 18 residues. The germline V and J ends were trimmed by 4 bases and 0 bases, with 17 bases remaining between them. The germline V gene encodes CDR1 SGHDT and CDR2 YYEEEE. CDR3 sequence reads: CASSQLTGYSSYNSPLHF. The CDR3 bases are TGTGCCAGCAGCCAGCTAACAGGATATAGCTCCTATAATTCACCCCTCCACTTT. The variable domain in full, completed from reference TRBV5-6 and TRBJ1-6, reads DAGVTQSPTHLIKTRGQQVTLRCSPKSGHDTVSWYQQALGQGPQFIFQYYEEEERQRGNFPDRFSGHQFPNYSSELNVNALLLGDSALYLCASSQLTGYSSYNSPLHFGNGTRLTVT.